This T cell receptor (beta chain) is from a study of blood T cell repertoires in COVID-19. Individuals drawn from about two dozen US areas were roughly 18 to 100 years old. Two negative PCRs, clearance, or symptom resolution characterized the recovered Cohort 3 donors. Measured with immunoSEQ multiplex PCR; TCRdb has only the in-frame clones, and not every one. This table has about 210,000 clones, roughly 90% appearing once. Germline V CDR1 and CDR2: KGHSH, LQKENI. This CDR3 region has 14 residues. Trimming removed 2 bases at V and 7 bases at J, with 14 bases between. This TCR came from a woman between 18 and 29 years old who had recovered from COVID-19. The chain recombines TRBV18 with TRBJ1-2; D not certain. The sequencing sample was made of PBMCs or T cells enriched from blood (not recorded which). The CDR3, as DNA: TGTGCCAGCTCACCAAAGGAGGGAGGCGGTGGCTACACCTTC. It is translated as CASSPKEGGGGYTF.